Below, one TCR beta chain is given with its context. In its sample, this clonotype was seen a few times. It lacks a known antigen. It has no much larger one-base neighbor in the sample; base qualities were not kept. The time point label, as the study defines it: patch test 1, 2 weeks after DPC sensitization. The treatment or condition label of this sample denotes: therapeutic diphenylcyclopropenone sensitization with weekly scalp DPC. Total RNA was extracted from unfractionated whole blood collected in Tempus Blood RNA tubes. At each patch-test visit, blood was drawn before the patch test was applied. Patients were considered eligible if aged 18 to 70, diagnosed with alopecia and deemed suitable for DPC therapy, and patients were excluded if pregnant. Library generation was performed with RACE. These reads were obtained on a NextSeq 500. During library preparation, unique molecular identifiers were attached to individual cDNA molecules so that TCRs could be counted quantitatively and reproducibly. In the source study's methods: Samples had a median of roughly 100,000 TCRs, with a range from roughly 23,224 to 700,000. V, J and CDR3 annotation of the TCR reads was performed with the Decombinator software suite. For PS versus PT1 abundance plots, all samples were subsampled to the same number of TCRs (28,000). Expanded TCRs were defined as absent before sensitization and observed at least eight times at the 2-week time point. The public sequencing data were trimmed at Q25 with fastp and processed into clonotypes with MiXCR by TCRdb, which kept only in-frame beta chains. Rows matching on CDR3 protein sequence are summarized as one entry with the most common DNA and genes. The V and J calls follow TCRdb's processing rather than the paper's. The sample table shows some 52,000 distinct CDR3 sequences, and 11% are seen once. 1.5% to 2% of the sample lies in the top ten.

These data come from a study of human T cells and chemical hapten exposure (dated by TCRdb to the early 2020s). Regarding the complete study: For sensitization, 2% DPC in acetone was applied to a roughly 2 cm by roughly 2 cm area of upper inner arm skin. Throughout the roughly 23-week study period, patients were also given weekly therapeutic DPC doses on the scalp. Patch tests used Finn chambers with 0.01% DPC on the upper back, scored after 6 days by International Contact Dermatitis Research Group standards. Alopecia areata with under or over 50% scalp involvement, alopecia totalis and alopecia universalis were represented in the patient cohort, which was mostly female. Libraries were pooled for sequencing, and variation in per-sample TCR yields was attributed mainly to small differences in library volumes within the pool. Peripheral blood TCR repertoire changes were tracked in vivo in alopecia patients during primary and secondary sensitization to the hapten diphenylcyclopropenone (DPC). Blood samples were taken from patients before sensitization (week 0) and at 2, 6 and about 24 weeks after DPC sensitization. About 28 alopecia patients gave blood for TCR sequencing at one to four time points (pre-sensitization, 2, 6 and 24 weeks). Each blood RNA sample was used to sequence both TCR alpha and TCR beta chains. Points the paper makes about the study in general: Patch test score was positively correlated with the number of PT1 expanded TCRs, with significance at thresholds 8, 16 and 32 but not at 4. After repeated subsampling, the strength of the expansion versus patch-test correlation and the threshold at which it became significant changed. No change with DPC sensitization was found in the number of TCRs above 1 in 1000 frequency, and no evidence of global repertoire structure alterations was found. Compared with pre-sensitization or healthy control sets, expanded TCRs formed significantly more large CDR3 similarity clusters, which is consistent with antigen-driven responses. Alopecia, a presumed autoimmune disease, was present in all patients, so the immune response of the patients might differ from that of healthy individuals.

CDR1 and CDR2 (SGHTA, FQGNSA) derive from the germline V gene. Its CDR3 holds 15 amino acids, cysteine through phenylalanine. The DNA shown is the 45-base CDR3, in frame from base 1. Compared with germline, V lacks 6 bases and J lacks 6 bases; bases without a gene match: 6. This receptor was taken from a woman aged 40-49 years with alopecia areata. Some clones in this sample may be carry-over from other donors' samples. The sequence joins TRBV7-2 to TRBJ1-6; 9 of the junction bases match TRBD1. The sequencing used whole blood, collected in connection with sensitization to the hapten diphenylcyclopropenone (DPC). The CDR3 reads CASRSGTGTNSPLHF. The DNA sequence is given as TGTGCCAGCAGATCCGGGACAGGGACTAATTCACCCCTCCACTTT.